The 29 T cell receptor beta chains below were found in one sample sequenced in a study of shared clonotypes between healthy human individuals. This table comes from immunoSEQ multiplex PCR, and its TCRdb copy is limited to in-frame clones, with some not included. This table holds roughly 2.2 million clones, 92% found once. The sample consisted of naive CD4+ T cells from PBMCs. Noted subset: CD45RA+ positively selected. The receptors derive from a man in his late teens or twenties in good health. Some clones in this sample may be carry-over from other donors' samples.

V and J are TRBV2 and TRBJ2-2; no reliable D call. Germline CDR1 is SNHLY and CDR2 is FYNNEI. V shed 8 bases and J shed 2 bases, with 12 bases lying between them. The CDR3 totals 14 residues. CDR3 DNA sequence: TGTGCCAGCCTCTGGAAGGAAAACACCGGGGAGCTGTTTTTT. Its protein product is CASLWKENTGELFF.

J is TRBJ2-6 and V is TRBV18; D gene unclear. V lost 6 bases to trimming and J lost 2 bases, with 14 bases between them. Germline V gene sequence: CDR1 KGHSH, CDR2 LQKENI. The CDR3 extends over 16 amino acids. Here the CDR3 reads CASSSLISAGANVLTF. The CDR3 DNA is TGTGCCAGCTCGTCGCTTATATCAGCTGGGGCCAACGTCCTGACTTTC.

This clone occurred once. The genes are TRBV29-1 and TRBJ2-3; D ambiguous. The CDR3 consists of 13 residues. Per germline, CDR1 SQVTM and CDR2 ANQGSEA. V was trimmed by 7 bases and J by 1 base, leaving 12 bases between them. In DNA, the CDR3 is TGCAGCGCCGCCGAAGACGGCACAGATACGCAGTATTTT. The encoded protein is CSAAEDGTDTQYF.

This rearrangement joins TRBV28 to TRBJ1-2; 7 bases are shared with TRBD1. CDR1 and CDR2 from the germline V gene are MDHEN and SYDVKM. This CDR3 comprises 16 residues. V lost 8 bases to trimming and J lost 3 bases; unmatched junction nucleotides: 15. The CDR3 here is CASQTASSTGDYGYTF. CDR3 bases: TGTGCCAGCCAGACGGCGTCCTCTACAGGGGACTATGGCTACACCTTC.

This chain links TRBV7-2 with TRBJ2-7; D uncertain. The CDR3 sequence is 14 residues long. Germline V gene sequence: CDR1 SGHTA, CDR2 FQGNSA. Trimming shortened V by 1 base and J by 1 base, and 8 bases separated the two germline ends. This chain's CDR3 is CASSLVPASYEQYF. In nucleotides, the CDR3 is TGTGCCAGCAGCTTAGTCCCAGCTTCCTACGAGCAGTACTTC.

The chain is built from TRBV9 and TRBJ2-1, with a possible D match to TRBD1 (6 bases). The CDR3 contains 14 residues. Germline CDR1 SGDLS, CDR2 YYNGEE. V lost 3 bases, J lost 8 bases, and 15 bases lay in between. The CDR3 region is CASSEGVTSDEQFF. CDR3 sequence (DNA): TGTGCCAGCAGCGAGGGGGTCACTAGTGATGAGCAGTTCTTC.

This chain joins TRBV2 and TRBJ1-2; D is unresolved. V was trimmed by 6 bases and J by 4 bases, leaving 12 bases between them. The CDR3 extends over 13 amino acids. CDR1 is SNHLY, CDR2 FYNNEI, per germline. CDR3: CASSRTESYGYTF. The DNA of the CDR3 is TGTGCCAGCAGCAGGACTGAGAGCTATGGCTACACCTTC.

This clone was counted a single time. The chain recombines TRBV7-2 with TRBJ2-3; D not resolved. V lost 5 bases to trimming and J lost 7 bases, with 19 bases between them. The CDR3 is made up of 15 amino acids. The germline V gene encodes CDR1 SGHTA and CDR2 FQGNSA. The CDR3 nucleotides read TGTGCCAGCAGCCGCTATTTAGAGTCGTTAAATACGCAGTATTTT. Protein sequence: CASSRYLESLNTQYF.

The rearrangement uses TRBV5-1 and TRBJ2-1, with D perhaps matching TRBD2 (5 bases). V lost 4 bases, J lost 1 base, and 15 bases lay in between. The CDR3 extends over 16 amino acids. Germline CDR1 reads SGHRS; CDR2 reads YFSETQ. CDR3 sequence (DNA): TGCGCCAGCAGCCCGGGGAACGGTCGTTCCTACAATGAGCAGTTCTTC. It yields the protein CASSPGNGRSYNEQFF.

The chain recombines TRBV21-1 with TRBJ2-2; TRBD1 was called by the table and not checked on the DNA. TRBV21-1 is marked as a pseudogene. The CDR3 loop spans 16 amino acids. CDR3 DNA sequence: TGTGCCAGCAGCAGTCCCCGACAGGGGGGGGCCGGGGAGCTGTTTTTT. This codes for CASSSPRQGGAGELFF.

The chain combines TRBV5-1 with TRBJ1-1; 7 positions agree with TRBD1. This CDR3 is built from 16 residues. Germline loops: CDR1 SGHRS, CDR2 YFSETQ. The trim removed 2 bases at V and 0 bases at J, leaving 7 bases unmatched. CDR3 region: CASSFTGARMNTEAFF. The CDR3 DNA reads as TGCGCCAGCAGCTTTACAGGGGCAAGGATGAACACTGAAGCTTTCTTT.

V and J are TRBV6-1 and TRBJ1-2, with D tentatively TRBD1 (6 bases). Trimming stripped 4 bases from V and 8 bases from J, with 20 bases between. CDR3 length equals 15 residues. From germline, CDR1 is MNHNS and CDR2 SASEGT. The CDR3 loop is CASSAASQGSRGYTF. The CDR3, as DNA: TGTGCCAGCAGTGCGGCCTCACAGGGATCGAGGGGCTACACCTTC.

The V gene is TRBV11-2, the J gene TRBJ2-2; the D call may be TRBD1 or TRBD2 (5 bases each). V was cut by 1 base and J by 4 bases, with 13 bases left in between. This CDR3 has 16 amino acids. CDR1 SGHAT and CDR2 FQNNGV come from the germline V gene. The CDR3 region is CASSLGGRRGTGELFF. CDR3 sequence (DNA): TGTGCCAGCAGCTTAGGGGGACGTAGGGGCACCGGGGAGCTGTTTTTT.

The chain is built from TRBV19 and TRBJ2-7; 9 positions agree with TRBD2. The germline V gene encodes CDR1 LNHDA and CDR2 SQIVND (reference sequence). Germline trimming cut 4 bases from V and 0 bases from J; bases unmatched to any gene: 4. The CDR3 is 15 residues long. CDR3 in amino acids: CASSTTSGLSYEQYF. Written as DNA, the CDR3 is TGTGCCAGTAGTACTACTAGCGGGCTCTCCTACGAGCAGTACTTC. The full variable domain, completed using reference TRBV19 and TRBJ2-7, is DGGITQSPKYLFRKEGQNVTLSCEQNLNHDAMYWYRQDPGQGLRLIYYSQIVNDFQKGDIAEGYSVSREKKESFPLTVTSAQKNPTAFYLCASSTTSGLSYEQYFGPGTRLTVT.

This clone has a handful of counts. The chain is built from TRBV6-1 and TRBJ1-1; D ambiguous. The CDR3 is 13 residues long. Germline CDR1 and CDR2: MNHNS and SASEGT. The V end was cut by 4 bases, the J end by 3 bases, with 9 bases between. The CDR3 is CASSVSGDTEAFF. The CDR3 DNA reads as TGTGCCAGCAGTGTAAGTGGGGACACTGAAGCTTTCTTT.

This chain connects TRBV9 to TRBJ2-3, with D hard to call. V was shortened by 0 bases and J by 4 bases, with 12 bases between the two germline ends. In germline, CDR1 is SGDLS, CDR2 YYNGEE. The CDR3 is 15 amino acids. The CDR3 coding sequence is TGTGCCAGCAGCGTAGGGCCAGTAGAGGCAGATACGCAGTATTTT. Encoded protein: CASSVGPVEADTQYF. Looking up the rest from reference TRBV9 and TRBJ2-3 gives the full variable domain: DSGVTQTPKHLITATGQRVTLRCSPRSGDLSVYWYQQSLDQGLQFLIQYYNGEERAKGNILERFSAQQFPDLHSELNLSSLELGDSALYFCASSVGPVEADTQYFGPGTRLTVL.

Here the CDR3 DNA reads TGTGCCAGCAGCCTACACACCCAGGGGGCGGCGGACGAGCAGTACTTC. Its protein product is CASSLHTQGAADEQYF. The chain joins TRBV7-2 to TRBJ2-7, with 8 bases fitting TRBD1. J was trimmed by 5 bases and V by 5 bases; bases with no gene match: 14. Germline V gene sequence: CDR1 SGHTA, CDR2 FQGNSA. The CDR3 runs 16 residues.

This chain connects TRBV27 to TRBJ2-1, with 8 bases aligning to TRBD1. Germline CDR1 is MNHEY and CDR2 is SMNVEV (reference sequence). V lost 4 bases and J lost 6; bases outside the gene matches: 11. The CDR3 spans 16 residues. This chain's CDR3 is CASSSLTGGLSNEQFF. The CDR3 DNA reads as TGTGCCAGCAGTTCTTTAACAGGGGGTCTGAGCAATGAGCAGTTCTTC.

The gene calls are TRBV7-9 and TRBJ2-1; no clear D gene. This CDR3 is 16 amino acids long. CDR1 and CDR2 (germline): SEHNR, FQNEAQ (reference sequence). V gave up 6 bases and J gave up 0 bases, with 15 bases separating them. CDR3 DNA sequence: TGTGCCAGCAGGGCCCCGGGTTCCAGCTCCTACAATGAGCAGTTCTTC. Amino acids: CASRAPGSSSYNEQFF.

The CDR3 loop reads CAIFESGSGSNEQFF. The CDR3, as DNA: TGTGCCATCTTTGAGAGCGGGAGTGGATCCAATGAGCAGTTCTTC. The chain is built from TRBV10-3 and TRBJ2-1, with TRBD2 matching 8 bases. This CDR3 comprises 15 residues. V lost 8 bases to trimming and J lost 6 bases; unmatched junction nucleotides: 12. Germline V gene sequence: CDR1 ENHRY, CDR2 SYGVKD.

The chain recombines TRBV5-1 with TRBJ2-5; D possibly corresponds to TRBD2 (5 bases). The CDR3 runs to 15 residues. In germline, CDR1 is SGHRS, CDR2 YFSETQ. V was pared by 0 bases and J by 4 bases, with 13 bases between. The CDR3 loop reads CASSLGSVGRETQYF. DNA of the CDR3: TGCGCCAGCAGCTTGGGAAGCGTGGGGAGAGAGACCCAGTACTTC.

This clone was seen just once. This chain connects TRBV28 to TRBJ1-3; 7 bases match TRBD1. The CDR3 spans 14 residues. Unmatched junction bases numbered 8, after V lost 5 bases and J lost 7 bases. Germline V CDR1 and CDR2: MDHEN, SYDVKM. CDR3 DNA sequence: TGTGCCAGCAGTGTGAGGGGGCGCGTCAACACCATATATTTT. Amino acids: CASSVRGRVNTIYF.

CDR3 in amino acids: CSVDRRIPNMDTQYF. The CDR3 coding sequence is TGCAGCGTTGATCGGAGGATTCCCAATATGGATACGCAGTATTTT. The chain joins TRBV29-1 to TRBJ2-3, with a possible D match to TRBD2 (5 bases). The V gene lost 3 bases and the J gene lost 6 bases, with 19 bases spanning the gap. The CDR3 covers 15 residues. The germline V gene encodes CDR1 SQVTM and CDR2 ANQGSEA.

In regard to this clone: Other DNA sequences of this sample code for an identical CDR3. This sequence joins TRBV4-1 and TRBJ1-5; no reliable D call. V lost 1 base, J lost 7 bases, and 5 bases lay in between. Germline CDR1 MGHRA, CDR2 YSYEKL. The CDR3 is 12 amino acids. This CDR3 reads CASSQVGQPQHF. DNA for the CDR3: TGCGCCAGCAGCCAAGTCGGCCAGCCCCAGCATTTT.

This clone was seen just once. In DNA form, the CDR3 reads TGTGCCAGCAGTCCCCAGGGGGCGTACTACAATGAGCAGTTCTTC. It encodes CASSPQGAYYNEQFF. This chain uses TRBV28 with TRBJ2-1; TRBD1 matches 8 bases. The CDR3 has 15 amino acids. Germline V gene lookup returns CDR1 MDHEN and CDR2 SYDVKM. V dropped 5 bases and J dropped 3; count of bases not matched to a gene: 6.

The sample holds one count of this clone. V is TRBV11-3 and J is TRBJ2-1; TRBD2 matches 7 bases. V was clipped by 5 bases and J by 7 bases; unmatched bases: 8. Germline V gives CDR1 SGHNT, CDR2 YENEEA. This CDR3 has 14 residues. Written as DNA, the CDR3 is TGTGCCAGCAGCCCCGGGGGGTCGGGTAATGAGCAGTTCTTC. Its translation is CASSPGGSGNEQFF.

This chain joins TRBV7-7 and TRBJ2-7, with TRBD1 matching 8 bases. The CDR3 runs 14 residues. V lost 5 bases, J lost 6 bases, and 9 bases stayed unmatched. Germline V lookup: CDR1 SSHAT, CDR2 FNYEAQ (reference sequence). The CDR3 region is CASSPGQGSSEQYF. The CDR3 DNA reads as TGTGCCAGCAGCCCCGGACAGGGTAGTTCCGAGCAGTACTTC.

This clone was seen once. The CDR3 coding sequence is TGCGCCAGCAGCCGCCAAGCTAGCGGGAGCGGGGATACGCAGTATTTT. This codes for CASSRQASGSGDTQYF. This chain uses TRBV5-1 with TRBJ2-3, with TRBD2 matching 10 bases. Germline CDR1 and CDR2: SGHRS and YFSETQ. V trimming: 4 bases; J trimming: 6 bases; junction bases outside the gene matches: 11. The CDR3 is 16 amino acids.

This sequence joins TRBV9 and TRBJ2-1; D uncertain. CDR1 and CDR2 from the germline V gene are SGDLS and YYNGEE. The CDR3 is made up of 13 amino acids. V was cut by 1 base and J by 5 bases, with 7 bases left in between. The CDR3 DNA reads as TGTGCCAGCAGCGTAAGCGTCGACAATGAGCAGTTCTTC. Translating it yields CASSVSVDNEQFF.